This T cell receptor beta chain stems from a study of cytomegalovirus exposure and HLA in healthy donors. Overall study: Earlier work reported 90 million to 120 million unique TCR beta sequences from 180 million or so T cells.

Findings of the study overall: A likely sequencing artifact accounted for one observed cluster of highly shared sequence variants. According to a later analysis, most TCR beta chains associated with CMV appeared HLA-restricted.

PCR used 60 Vbeta primers and 13 Jbeta primers. The repertoire was sequenced with immunoSEQ multiplex PCR; TCRdb's copy has only in-frame clones and lacks some. The sample consists of under 200,000 clones, roughly 88% of them appearing once. V gave up 0 bases and J gave up 0 bases, with 15 bases separating them. This CDR3 has 16 amino acids. In germline, CDR1 is GTSNPN, CDR2 SVGIG (reference sequence). As regards this clone: Its antigen is undetermined.

The genes are TRBV30 and TRBJ2-7; D is perhaps TRBD1 (5 bases). Sequencing was performed on PBMCs. This sequence was found in a man between 18 and 35 years old in good health and CMV-seropositive. In DNA form, the CDR3 reads TGTGCCTGGAGTGTATTCCAGGCAGGGCGCTCCTACGAGCAGTACTTC. The encoded protein is CAWSVFQAGRSYEQYF.